The entry that follows covers one TCR beta chain sequence. Its antigen is currently not known. No much larger clonotype is one base removed from it; base qualities were not supplied. The entry originates in a study of long-term antiretroviral therapy in people with HIV (dated by TCRdb to 2022 to 2024). A note on the overall study: The earliest samples were collected approximately a decade before the 2015 WHO recommendation for immediate ART, a period when ART was typically delayed until CD4 counts fell. A retrospective serial study tested whether changes in peripheral blood TRB repertoire composition and diversity were associated with ART initiation and durable HIV suppression. A total of 150 to 200 cryopreserved PBMC samples came from 25 to 30 adults with confirmed HIV infection and were collected serially over a mean of roughly six years (range 1-12). Among the roughly 30 participants with HIV, approximately 10 were female. No cross-contamination during QIAcube processing turned up in test extractions that ran a monoclonal T-cell line alongside 25 to 35 polyclonal samples.

Sequencing of the TRB variable region was done with the immunoSEQ hsTCRB v3.0 assay at survey level resolution. The targeted TRB sequencing depth was about 40,000-50,000 T-cell genomes per sample. Pooled TRB libraries were sequenced on an Illumina MiSeq with a v3 150-cycle kit. For the original study's pipeline: Repertoire analysis ran in R within a reproducible Nextflow workflow covering QC, data transformation and analysis. LymphoSeq2, an R package for AIRR-Seq data exploration, was used to implement custom analyses. A few samples that yielded fewer than 5000 total TRB sequences were excluded, so that more than 150 HIV repertoires were analyzed. Of the roughly 180 retained HIV repertoires, approximately 60 were collected before and around 130 after ART initiation. Each repertoire was downsampled to 5000 TRB nucleotide sequences, and summary statistics were averaged across 100 downsampling iterations. TRB sequences were retained for analysis only if CDR3 regions of at least seven amino acids were present. A Shannon entropy-derived clonality score and the Gini coefficient were used to measure diversity. In the repertoire networks, any two of the top 5000 CDR3 amino acid sequences were connected whenever the two sequences differed by an edit distance of one. GLIPH2 predicted antigen specificity groups and MHC restriction for TRB CDR3 amino acid sequences. CDR3 amino acid sequences were matched against VDJdb and McPAS-TCR to flag known CMV, EBV, HIV or tissue antigen associations. Pre-ART, post-ART and control groups were compared with Wilcoxon signed-rank tests and Holm-Bonferroni correction. TCRdb's version of the immuneACCESS table is confined to in-frame rearrangements and falls short of the full clone set. An unresolved V gene accounts for under half of the shortfall where checked; the remainder is of unknown origin. Clone size and the V and J calls come from that table; the DNA yielded D and trimming. This sample holds about 20,000 clones; around 80% were observed only once. The ten largest make up less than 15% of the sample.

Participants were included only if at least one PBMC sample before ART initiation and at least two post-ART samples were available. Treatment was received in the United States of America by all participants with HIV. Before DNA extraction, cryopreserved samples containing about 0.9-11 million PBMC were thawed and washed. At the time of the earliest PBMC sample for each participant with HIV, ages ranged from 23 to 54 years. Each participant contributed PBMC samples from 1-4 timepoints before ART initiation and 2-8 timepoints after ART initiation, with a median of 7 samples. Serial HIV viral load, CD4+ T-cell count, ART history and demographic data were obtained for every participant. A Qiagen kit on a QIAcube was used to extract genomic DNA from unsorted PBMC, with samples processed in batches of 12. Overall study outcomes, separate from this receptor: Expanded TRB clones identified before ART initiation dominated the repertoire across all time points, though the dominance fluctuated and decreased in many PLHIV after ART. Inferences about post-ART repertoire changes are limited because no data were available on ART adherence, viral resistance or therapy changes. A significant increase in TRB diversity was found to be associated with ART initiation, although TRB diversity was observed to remain significantly below that of transplant donor controls even after long-term ART. The samples span the years 2004 to 2017, and the ART regimens used may be less effective than current regimens. HIV repertoires had narrower CDR3 length ranges than controls, and the network structure suggested an antigen-experienced repertoire that shifted only slightly toward naive after ART. Since PBMC availability was limited, sequencing covered only the TCR beta chain, with no alpha chain pairing. Because pre-ART samples had limited cell numbers, profiling was done on unsorted PBMC rather than on sorted CD4+ and CD8+ T cells.

As encoded in the germline V gene (reference sequence), CDR1 is SEHNR while CDR2 is FQNEAQ. The CDR3 spans 15 residues, from the cysteine through the phenylalanine. Only the CDR3 region is kept as DNA, spanning 45 bases read in frame from base 1. A distance of 19 bases separates the germline ends of V and J, which lose 5 bases and 8 bases respectively. The chain links TRBV7-9 with TRBJ2-1, with an unclear D gene assignment. Specimen: unsorted PBMCs, collected 2.9 years after starting antiretroviral therapy. This receptor was obtained from a woman in her thirties with HIV. The bases are TGTGCCAGCAGCCCGGCGGTAGGCGAGGCGGATGAGCAGTTCTTC. The encoded protein is CASSPAVGEADEQFF.